This T cell receptor beta chain was found in a study of neurological immune-mediated disorders. In this sample, this clonotype turned up a few times. TCRdb analysed the 5' RACE reads with MiXCR anew, one entry per CDR3 protein. The table includes some 79,000 distinct CDR3 sequences, roughly an eighth detected once. CDR3 size: 15 residues. The J segment lost 4 bases and the V segment lost 6 bases, leaving 9 bases of the junction unmatched. Germline CDR1 is MNHEY and CDR2 is SVGAGI. The source of this sequence is a woman in her fifties or sixties in good health. The rearrangement links TRBV6-5 to TRBJ2-1, with 7 bases identical to TRBD2. The sample consisted of PBMCs. In DNA form, the CDR3 reads TGTGCCAGCAGCAAGGCGACTAGCCGATACAATGAGCAGTTCTTC. This sequence encodes CASSKATSRYNEQFF.